Presented here are 5 T cell receptor beta chains from one specimen sequenced in a study of blood T cell repertoires in COVID-19. The data were produced by immunoSEQ multiplex PCR, yet TCRdb's version contains in-frame clones alone and is incomplete. This sample yields about 210,000 clones, of which 83% are seen a single time; roughly 2.7% belongs to the top ten. The specimen was peripheral blood. The receptors shown here come from a woman in her thirties or forties with active or convalescent COVID-19.

This clone appeared once. The chain combines TRBV19 with TRBJ1-1, with 8 bases identical to TRBD1. The CDR3 is 15 amino acids. The J segment lost 1 base and the V segment lost 5 bases, leaving 6 bases of the junction unmatched. Germline V gives CDR1 LNHDA, CDR2 SQIVND (reference sequence). CDR3 in amino acids: CASSPWGQENTEAFF. The DNA of the CDR3 is TGTGCCAGTAGTCCCTGGGGACAGGAGAACACTGAAGCTTTCTTT.

The chain combines TRBV13 with TRBJ1-1; D is unresolved. The germline V gene has CDR1 PRHDT and CDR2 FYEKMQ (reference sequence). The V end was cut by 2 bases, the J end by 5 bases, with 6 bases between. The CDR3 totals 12 residues. CDR3 nucleotides: TGTGCCAGCAGCTTATCGAGGACTGAAGCTTTCTTT. Protein product: CASSLSRTEAFF.

This clone was counted between two and nine times. This chain connects TRBV4-2 to TRBJ1-1; maybe TRBD1 (6 bases). The CDR3 runs to 17 residues. The germline V gene encodes CDR1 LGHNA and CDR2 YNFKEQ. V lost 0 bases and J lost 3, with 17 bases in between. CDR3 amino acids: CASSQDSHRAGDTEAFF. CDR3 nucleotide sequence: TGTGCCAGCAGCCAAGATAGTCACAGGGCCGGAGACACTGAAGCTTTCTTT.

The V and J genes are TRBV7-9 and TRBJ2-7; TRBD1 might be the D (5 bases). Germline V gives CDR1 SEHNR, CDR2 FQNEAQ (reference sequence). The length of the CDR3 is 13 residues. V gave up 2 bases and J gave up 2 bases, with 7 bases separating them. The CDR3 sequence is CASSLLGPYEQYF. CDR3 sequence (DNA): TGTGCCAGCAGCTTACTGGGGCCCTACGAGCAGTACTTC.

This rearrangement joins TRBV28 to TRBJ2-7; D perhaps matches TRBD1 (6 bases). This CDR3 region has 15 residues. Trimming removed 6 bases from V and 0 bases from J, with 15 bases in between. Per germline, CDR1 MDHEN and CDR2 SYDVKM. In DNA, the CDR3 is TGTGCCAGCAGCCGGGCCGGGACACGCTCCTACGAGCAGTACTTC. Translation: CASSRAGTRSYEQYF.